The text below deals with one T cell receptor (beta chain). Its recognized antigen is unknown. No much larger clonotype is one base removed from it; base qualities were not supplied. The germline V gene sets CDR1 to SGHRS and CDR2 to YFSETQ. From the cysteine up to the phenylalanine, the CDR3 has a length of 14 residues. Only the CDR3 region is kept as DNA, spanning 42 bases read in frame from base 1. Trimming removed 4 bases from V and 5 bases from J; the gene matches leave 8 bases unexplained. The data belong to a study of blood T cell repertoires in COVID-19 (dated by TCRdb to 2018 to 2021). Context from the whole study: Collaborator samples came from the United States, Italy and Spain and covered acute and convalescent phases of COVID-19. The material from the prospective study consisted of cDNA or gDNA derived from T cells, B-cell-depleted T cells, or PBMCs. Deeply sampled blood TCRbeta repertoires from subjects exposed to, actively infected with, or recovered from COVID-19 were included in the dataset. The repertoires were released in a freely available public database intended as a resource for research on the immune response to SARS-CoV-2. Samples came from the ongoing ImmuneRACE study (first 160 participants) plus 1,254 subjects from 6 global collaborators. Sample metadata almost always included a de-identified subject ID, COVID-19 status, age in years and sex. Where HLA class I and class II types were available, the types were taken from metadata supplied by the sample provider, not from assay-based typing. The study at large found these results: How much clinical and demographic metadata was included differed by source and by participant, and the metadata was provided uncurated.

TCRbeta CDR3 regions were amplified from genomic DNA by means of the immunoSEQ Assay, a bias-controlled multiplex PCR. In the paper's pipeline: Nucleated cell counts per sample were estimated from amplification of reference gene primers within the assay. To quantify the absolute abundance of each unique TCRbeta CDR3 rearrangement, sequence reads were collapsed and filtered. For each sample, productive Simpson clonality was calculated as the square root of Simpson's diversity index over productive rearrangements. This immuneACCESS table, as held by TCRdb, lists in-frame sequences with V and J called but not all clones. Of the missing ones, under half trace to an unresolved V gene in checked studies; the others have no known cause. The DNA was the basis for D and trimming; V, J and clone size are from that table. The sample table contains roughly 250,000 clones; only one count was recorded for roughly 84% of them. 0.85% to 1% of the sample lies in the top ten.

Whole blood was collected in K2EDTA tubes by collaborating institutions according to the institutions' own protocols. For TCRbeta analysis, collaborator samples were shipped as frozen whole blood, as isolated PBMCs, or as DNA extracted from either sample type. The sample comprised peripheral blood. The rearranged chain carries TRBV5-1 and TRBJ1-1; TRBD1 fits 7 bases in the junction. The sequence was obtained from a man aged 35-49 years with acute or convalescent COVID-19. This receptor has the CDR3 CASSLTGWETEAFF. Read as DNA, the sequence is TGCGCCAGCAGCCTGACAGGGTGGGAAACTGAAGCTTTCTTT.